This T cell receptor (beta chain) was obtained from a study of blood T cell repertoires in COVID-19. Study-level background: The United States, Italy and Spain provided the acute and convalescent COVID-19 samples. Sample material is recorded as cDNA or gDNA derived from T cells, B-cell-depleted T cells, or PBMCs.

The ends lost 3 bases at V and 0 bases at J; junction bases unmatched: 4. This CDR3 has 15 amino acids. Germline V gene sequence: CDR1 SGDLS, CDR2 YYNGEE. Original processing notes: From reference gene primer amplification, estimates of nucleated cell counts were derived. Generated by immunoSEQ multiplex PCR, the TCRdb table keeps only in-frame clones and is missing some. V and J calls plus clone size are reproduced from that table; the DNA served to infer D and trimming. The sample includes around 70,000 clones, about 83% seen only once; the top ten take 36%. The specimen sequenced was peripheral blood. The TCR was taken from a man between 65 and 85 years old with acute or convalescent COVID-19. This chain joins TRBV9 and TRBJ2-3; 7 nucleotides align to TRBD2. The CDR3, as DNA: TGTGCCAGCAGCGCGAGGGAGGGAAGCACAGATACGCAGTATTTT. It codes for CASSAREGSTDTQYF.